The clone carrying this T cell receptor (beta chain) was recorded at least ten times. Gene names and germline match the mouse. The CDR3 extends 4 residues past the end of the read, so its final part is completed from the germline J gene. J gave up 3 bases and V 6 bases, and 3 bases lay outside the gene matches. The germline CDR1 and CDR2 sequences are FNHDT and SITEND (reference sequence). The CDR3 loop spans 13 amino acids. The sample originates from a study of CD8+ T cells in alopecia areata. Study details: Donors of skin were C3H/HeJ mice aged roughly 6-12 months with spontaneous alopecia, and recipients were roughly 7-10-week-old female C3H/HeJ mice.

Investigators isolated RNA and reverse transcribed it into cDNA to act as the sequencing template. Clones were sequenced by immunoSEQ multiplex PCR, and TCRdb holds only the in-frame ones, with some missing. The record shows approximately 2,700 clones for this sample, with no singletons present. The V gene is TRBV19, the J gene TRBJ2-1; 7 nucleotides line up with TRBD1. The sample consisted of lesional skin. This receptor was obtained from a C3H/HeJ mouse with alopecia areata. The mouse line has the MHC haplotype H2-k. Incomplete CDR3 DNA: TGTGCCAGCACCGCAGGGGGCTATGCT. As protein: CASTAGGYA. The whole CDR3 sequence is CASTAGGYAEQFF.